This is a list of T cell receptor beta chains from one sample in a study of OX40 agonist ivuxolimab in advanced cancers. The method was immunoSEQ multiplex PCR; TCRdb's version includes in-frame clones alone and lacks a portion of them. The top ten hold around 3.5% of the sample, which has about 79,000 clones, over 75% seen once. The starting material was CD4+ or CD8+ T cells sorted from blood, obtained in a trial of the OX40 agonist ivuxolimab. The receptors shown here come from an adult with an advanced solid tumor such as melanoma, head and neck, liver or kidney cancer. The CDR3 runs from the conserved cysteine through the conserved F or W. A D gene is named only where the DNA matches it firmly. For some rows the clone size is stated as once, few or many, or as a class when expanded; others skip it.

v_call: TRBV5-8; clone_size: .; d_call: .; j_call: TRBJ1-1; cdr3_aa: CASSYRETTEAFF; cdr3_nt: TGTGCCAGCAGCTACAGGGAAACCACTGAAGCTTTCTTT
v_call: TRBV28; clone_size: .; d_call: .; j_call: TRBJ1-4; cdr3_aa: CASGSMTNEKLFF; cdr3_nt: TGTGCCAGCGGGTCTATGACTAATGAAAAACTGTTTTTT
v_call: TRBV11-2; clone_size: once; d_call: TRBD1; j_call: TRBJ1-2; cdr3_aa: CASSSGQGDYGYTF; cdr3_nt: TGTGCCAGCAGCTCCGGACAGGGGGACTATGGCTACACCTTC
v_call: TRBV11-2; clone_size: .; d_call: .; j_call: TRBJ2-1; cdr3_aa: CASSLNSGGYNEQFF; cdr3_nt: TGTGCCAGCAGCTTAAACTCTGGGGGTTACAATGAGCAGTTCTTC
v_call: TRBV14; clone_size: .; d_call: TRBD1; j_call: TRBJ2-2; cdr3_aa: CASTVRGGQGGDGELFF; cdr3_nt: TGTGCCAGCACCGTAAGAGGGGGACAGGGCGGCGACGGGGAGCTGTTTTTT
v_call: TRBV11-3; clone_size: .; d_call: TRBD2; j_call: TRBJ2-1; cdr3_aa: CATGLAVNEQFF; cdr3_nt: TGTGCCACCGGACTAGCGGTAAATGAGCAGTTCTTC
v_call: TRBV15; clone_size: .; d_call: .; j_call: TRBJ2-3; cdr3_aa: CATRGLTDTQYF; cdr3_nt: TGTGCCACCAGGGGGCTCACAGATACGCAGTATTTT
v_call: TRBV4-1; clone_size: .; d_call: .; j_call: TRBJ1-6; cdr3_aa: CASSARIQARLHF; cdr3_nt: TGCGCCAGCAGCGCCCGTATACAGGCACGCCTCCACTTT
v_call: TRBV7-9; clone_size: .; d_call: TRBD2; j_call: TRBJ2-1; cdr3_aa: CASRSGGLYNEQFF; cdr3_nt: TGTGCCAGCAGGTCGGGAGGGCTTTACAATGAGCAGTTCTTC
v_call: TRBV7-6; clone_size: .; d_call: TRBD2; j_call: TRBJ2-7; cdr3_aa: CASSSIPILGLAGEASYEQYF; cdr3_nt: TGTGCCAGCAGCTCCATACCTATTCTGGGACTAGCGGGAGAGGCCTCCTACGAGCAGTACTTC
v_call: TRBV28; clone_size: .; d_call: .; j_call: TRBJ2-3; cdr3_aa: CASSWQDTQYF; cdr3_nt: TGTGCCAGCAGTTGGCAAGATACGCAGTATTTT
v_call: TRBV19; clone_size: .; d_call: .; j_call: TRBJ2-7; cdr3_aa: CASSMAGGPSEQYF; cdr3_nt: TGTGCCAGTAGTATGGCTGGGGGTCCCTCCGAGCAGTACTTC
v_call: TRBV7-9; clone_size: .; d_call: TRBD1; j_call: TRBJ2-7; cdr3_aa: CASGELEGQGAREQYF; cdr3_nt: TGTGCCAGCGGGGAGTTAGAAGGACAGGGGGCACGCGAGCAGTACTTC
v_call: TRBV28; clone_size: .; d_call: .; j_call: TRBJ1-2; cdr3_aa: CASSSDGGYTF; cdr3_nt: TGTGCCAGCAGCTCCGACGGTGGCTACACCTTC
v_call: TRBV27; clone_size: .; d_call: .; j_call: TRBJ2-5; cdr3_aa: CASSTSLATRETQYF; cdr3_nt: TGTGCCAGCAGTACCTCATTAGCCACACGGGAGACCCAGTACTTC
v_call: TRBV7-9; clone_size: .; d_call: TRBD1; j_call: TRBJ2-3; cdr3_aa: CASSLNKAGGFGDTQYF; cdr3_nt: TGTGCCAGCAGCTTAAATAAGGCAGGGGGCTTTGGAGATACGCAGTATTTT
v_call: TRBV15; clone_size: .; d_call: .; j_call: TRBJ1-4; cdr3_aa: CATSRYRLDEKLFF; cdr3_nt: TGTGCCACCAGCAGGTATCGGCTGGATGAAAAACTGTTTTTT
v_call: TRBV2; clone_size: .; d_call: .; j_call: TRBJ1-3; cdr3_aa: CASSGTGNTIYF; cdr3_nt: TGTGCCAGCAGTGGAACTGGAAACACCATATATTTT
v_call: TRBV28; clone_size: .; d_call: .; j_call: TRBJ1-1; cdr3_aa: CASSLRMNTEAFF; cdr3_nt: TGTGCCAGCAGTTTAAGGATGAACACTGAAGCTTTCTTT
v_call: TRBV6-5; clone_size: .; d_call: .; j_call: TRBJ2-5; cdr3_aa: CASSYSLQIQETQYF; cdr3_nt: TGTGCCAGCAGTTACTCTTTGCAAATCCAAGAGACCCAGTACTTC
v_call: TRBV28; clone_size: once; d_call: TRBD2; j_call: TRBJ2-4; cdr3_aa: CASSSPTSARPDLAKNIQYF; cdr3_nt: TGTGCCAGCAGTTCCCCGACTAGCGCCAGACCGGACTTAGCCAAAAACATTCAGTACTTC
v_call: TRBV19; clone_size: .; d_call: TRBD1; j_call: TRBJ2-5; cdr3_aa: CASSSFSDRDRGRKTQYF; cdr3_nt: TGTGCCAGTAGTAGCTTCTCCGACCGGGACAGGGGGCGGAAGACCCAGTACTTC
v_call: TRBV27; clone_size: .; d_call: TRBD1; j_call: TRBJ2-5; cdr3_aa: CASSAGTGAMETQYF; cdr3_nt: TGTGCCAGCAGCGCTGGGACAGGGGCGATGGAGACCCAGTACTTC
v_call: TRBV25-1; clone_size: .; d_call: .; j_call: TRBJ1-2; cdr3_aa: CASRIGVYGYTF; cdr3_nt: TGTGCCAGCAGGATAGGGGTATATGGCTACACCTTC
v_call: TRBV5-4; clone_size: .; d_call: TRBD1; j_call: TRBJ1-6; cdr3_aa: CASSLGQGPNSPLHF; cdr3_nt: TGTGCCAGCAGCTTGGGACAGGGACCGAATTCACCCCTCCACTTT
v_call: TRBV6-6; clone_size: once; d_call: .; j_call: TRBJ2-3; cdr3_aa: CASSYSRDTQYF; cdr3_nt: TGTGCCAGCAGTTACTCGAGAGATACGCAGTATTTT
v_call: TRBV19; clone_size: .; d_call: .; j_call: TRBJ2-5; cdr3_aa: CASSPRGGRETQYF; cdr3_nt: TGTGCCAGTAGTCCCCGAGGGGGGAGGGAGACCCAGTACTTC
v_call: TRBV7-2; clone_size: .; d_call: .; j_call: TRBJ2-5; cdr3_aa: CASSLGRAEETQYF; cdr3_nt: TGTGCCAGCAGCTTAGGTAGAGCCGAGGAGACCCAGTACTTC
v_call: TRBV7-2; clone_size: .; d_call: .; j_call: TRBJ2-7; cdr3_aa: CASSSNTQGGLYEQYF; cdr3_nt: TGTGCCAGCAGCTCGAACACCCAGGGGGGACTCTACGAGCAGTACTTC
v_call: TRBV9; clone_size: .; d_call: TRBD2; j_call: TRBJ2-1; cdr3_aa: CASSDPGTSGRNEQFF; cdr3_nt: TGTGCCAGCAGCGACCCCGGGACTAGCGGGAGAAATGAGCAGTTCTTC
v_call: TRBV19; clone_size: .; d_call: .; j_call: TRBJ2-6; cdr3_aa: CASSMYPGYGANVLTF; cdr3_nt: TGTGCCAGTAGTATGTACCCGGGGTATGGAGCCAACGTCCTGACTTTC
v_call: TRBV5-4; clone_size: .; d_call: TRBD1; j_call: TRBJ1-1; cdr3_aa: CASSLIAGGTEAFF; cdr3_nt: TGTGCCAGCAGCTTGATAGCAGGGGGCACTGAAGCTTTCTTT
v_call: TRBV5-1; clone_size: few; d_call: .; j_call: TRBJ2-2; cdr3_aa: CASSWDTANTGELFF; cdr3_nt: TGCGCCAGCAGCTGGGACACGGCGAACACCGGGGAGCTGTTTTTT
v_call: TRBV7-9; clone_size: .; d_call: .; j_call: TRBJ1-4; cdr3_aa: CASSLAYRGNEKLFF; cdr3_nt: TGTGCCAGCAGCTTAGCATACAGAGGGAATGAAAAACTGTTTTTT
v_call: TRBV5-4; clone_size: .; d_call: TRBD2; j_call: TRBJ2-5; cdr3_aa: CASSQGTTRGTQYF; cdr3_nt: TGTGCCAGCAGTCAAGGGACTACAAGAGGGACCCAGTACTTC
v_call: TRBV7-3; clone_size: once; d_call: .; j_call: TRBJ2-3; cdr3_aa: CASSLSAGTDTQYF; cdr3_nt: TGTGCCAGCAGCTTATCCGCGGGGACAGATACGCAGTATTTT
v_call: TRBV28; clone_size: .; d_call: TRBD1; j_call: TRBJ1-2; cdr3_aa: CASSPRGRGYGYTF; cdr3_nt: TGTGCCAGCAGTCCAAGGGGGCGGGGCTATGGCTACACCTTC
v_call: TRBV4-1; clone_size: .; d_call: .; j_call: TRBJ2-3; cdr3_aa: CASSTQLNTDTQYF; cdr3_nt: TGCGCCAGCAGCACACAATTGAACACAGATACGCAGTATTTT
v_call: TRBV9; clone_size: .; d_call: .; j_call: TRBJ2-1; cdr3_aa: CASSVGLNNEQFF; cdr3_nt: TGTGCCAGCAGCGTAGGACTGAACAATGAGCAGTTCTTC
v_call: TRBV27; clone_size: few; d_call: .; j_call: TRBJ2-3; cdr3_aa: CASSLLEVRTDTQYF; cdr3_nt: TGTGCCAGCAGTTTATTGGAGGTCCGCACAGATACGCAGTATTTT
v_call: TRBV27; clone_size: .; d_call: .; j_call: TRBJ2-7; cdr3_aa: CASSLQTYYEQYF; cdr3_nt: TGTGCCAGCAGTTTACAAACATACTACGAGCAGTACTTC
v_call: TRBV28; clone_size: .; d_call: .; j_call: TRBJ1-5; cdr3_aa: CASSLRALNQPQHF; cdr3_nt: TGTGCCAGCAGTTTAAGGGCACTAAATCAGCCCCAGCATTTT
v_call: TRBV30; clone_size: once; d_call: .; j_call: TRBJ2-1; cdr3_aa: CAWSEGGVLITNEQFF; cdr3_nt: TGTGCCTGGAGTGAAGGTGGGGTACTAATTACAAATGAGCAGTTCTTC
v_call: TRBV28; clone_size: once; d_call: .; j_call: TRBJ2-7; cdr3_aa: CATRTRTYEQYF; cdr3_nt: TGTGCCACCAGGACACGAACCTACGAGCAGTACTTC
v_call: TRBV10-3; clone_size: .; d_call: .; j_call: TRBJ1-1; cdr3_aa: CAISVAGRNTEAFF; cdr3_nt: TGTGCCATCAGTGTGGCAGGAAGGAACACTGAAGCTTTCTTT
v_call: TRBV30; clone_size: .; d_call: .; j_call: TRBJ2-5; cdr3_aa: CAWSVALTEQYF; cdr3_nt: TGTGCCTGGAGTGTAGCTTTGACAGAGCAGTACTTC
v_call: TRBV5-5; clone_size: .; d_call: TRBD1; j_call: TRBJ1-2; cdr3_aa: CASSLTPGQGANYGYTF; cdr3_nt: TGTGCCAGCAGCTTAACACCGGGACAGGGGGCGAACTATGGCTACACCTTC
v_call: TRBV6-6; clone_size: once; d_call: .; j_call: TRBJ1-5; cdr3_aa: CASRPRNRPDNQPQHF; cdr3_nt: TGTGCCAGCAGGCCGAGGAACAGACCCGACAATCAGCCCCAGCATTTT
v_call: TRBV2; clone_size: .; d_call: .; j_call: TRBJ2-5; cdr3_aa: CASSRGPNQETQYF; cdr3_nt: TGTGCCAGCAGCCGCGGACCGAACCAAGAGACCCAGTACTTC
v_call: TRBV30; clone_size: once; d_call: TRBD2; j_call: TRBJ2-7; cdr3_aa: CALGLAAYEQYF; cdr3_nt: TGTGCCTTGGGACTAGCAGCCTACGAGCAGTACTTC
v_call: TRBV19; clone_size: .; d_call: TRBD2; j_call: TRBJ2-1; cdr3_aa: CASTTTSGRDSNEQFF; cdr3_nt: TGTGCCAGTACCACGACTAGCGGGAGGGACAGCAATGAGCAGTTCTTC
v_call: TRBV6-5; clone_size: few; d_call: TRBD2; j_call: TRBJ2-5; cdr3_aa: CASSYVGGQETQYF; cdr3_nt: TGTGCCAGCAGTTATGTCGGGGGGCAAGAGACCCAGTACTTC
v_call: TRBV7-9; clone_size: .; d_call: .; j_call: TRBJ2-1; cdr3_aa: CASSPSWGNEQFF; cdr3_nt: TGTGCCAGCAGCCCCTCTTGGGGGAATGAGCAGTTCTTC
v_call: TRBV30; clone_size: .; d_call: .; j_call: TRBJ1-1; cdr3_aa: CAWSVSGLAAFF; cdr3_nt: TGTGCCTGGAGTGTCTCAGGCTTAGCGGCTTTCTTT
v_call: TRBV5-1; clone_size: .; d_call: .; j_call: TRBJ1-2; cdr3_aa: CASSFGYEGYTF; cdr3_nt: TGCGCCAGCAGCTTTGGCTACGAGGGCTACACCTTC
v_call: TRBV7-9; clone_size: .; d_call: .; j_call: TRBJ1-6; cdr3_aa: CASSSRQTSPLHF; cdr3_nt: TGTGCCAGCAGCAGCAGACAGACTTCACCCCTCCACTTT